Presented here are 32 T cell receptor beta chains from one specimen sequenced in a study of shared clonotypes between healthy human individuals. Clones were sequenced by immunoSEQ multiplex PCR, and TCRdb holds only the in-frame ones, with some missing. This sample yields roughly 1 million clones, of which around 74% are seen a single time; about 1.5% belongs to the top ten. Material: memory CD4+ T cells sorted from blood. Specified subset: CD45RA-negative fraction. All receptors derive from a man aged 18-30 years in good health.

Here the CDR3 reads CASSLGQGLSNEQFF. DNA for the CDR3: TGTGCCAGCAGCTTGGGGCAGGGTTTAAGCAATGAGCAGTTCTTC. The chain has TRBV5-5 and TRBJ2-1; TRBD1 might be the D (5 bases). This CDR3 spans 15 amino acids. V lost 0 bases and J lost 6, with 13 bases in between. The V gene's germline CDR1 is SGHKS and CDR2 YYEKEE (reference sequence).

V is TRBV28 and J is TRBJ1-5; no reliable D call. The CDR3 consists of 12 residues. Germline loops: CDR1 MDHEN, CDR2 SYDVKM. Trimming stripped 4 bases from V and 6 bases from J, with 7 bases between. The CDR3 coding sequence is TGTGCCAGCAGTTACGGACCTCAGCCCCAGCATTTT. Encoded protein: CASSYGPQPQHF.

This chain connects TRBV10-2 to TRBJ2-1; the match to TRBD1 covers 9 bases. The V segment lost 6 bases and the J segment 4 bases; nucleotides outside the gene matches: 10. The CDR3 covers 16 residues. In germline, CDR1 is WSHSY, CDR2 SAAADI. The CDR3 bases are TGCGCCAGCAGCGCCCTTACAGGGGGCCCTTACAATGAGCAGTTCTTC. Its protein product is CASSALTGGPYNEQFF.

The chain joins TRBV10-1 to TRBJ1-1, with D possibly being TRBD1 (6 bases). The CDR3 is 15 amino acids. Germline V gene data show CDR1 as WNHNN and CDR2 as SYGVQD (reference sequence). Deletions cut 2 bases from V and 5 bases from J, with 15 bases between. The CDR3 DNA follows: TGCGCCAGCAGTGAGGCCCGGGGGGCCGGGACTGAAGCTTTCTTT. Its translation is CASSEARGAGTEAFF.

V usage is TRBV13 and J usage is TRBJ2-7; D may be TRBD2 (5 bases). CDR1 is PRHDT, CDR2 FYEKMQ, per germline (reference sequence). The germline V and J ends were trimmed by 0 bases and 6 bases, with 9 bases remaining between them. This CDR3 has 13 residues. CDR3 residues: CASSLGLASEQYF. CDR3 DNA sequence: TGTGCCAGCAGCTTAGGCCTAGCCTCCGAGCAGTACTTC.

V usage is TRBV25-1 and J usage is TRBJ2-7; 8 bases agree with TRBD2. From germline, CDR1 is MGHDK and CDR2 SYGVNS. The CDR3 has 16 residues. V dropped 5 bases and J dropped 3; count of bases not matched to a gene: 12. The CDR3 DNA reads TGTGCCAGCAGTCCGACTGGGCTAGCGGGCTTCTACGAGCAGTACTTC. Amino acids: CASSPTGLAGFYEQYF.

The CDR3 nucleotides are TGTGCCAGCAGCGCGGGCGGAACTAGCACAGATACGCAGTATTTT. Protein product: CASSAGGTSTDTQYF. This chain links TRBV11-2 with TRBJ2-3; weak D call: TRBD2 (5 bases). The CDR3 is made up of 15 amino acids. V was clipped by 5 bases and J by 0 bases, with 12 bases between them. Germline CDR1 SGHAT, CDR2 FQNNGV.

This clone was seen once. V is TRBV7-8 and J is TRBJ1-6; 7 bases match TRBD1. CDR3 size: 15 residues. Germline V lookup: CDR1 SGHVS, CDR2 FQNEAQ. Trimming removed 5 bases from V and 9 bases from J; junction bases left unmatched: 10. The CDR3 sequence: CASSHPGRDSSPLHF. DNA for the CDR3: TGTGCCAGCAGCCACCCGGGGAGGGACAGTTCACCCCTCCACTTT.

This chain links TRBV18 with TRBJ2-7, with 9 bases aligning to TRBD2. Trimming cost V 3 bases and J 9 bases; bases outside gene matches: 9. The germline gives CDR1 KGHSH, CDR2 LQKENI. This CDR3 has 14 amino acids. The CDR3 DNA follows: TGTGCCAGCTCACCCCAGCGGGGGGTAGAGGGGCAGTACTTC. Amino acid sequence: CASSPQRGVEGQYF. Combining the CDR3 with reference TRBV18 and TRBJ2-7 gives the whole variable domain NAGVMQNPRHLVRRRGQEARLRCSPMKGHSHVYWYRQLPEEGLKFMVYLQKENIIDESGMPKERFSAEFPKEGPSILRIQQVVRGDSAAYFCASSPQRGVEGQYFGPGTRLTVT.

Details on this clone: The sample holds other DNA sequences that translate to the same CDR3. The rearrangement uses TRBV2 and TRBJ2-2; 12 bases are a match to TRBD2. Germline loops: CDR1 SNHLY, CDR2 FYNNEI. This CDR3 has 15 residues. Germline trimming cut 6 bases from V and 4 bases from J; bases unmatched to any gene: 3. CDR3 protein: CASSLLAGGTGELFF. Here the CDR3 DNA reads TGTGCCAGCAGCCTACTAGCGGGAGGCACCGGGGAGCTGTTTTTT.

This clone came up once. The chain recombines TRBV18 with TRBJ2-3; 12 bases are shared with TRBD2. Germline V gene sequence: CDR1 KGHSH, CDR2 LQKENI. Unmatched junction bases numbered 6, after V lost 3 bases and J lost 8 bases. This CDR3 is built from 15 residues. The CDR3 DNA follows: TGTGCCAGCTCACCCGCGGCACTAGCGGGGGGTACGCAGTATTTT. Translation gives CASSPAALAGGTQYF.

V gene TRBV6-1 combines with J gene TRBJ1-1; no clear D gene. With 10 bases removed from V and 5 bases from J, the gap between germline ends came to 14 bases. Germline V gene sequence: CDR1 MNHNS, CDR2 SASEGT. CDR3 length equals 12 residues. The CDR3 bases are TGTGCCACCAGAGAACTGGGAACTGAAGCTTTCTTT. This sequence encodes CATRELGTEAFF.

This clone has a handful of counts. V and J are TRBV18 and TRBJ1-2; the D gene is possibly TRBD1 (6 bases). Germline V gene data show CDR1 as KGHSH and CDR2 as LQKENI. The CDR3 has 13 residues. Trimming stripped 1 base from V and 7 bases from J, with 10 bases between. This chain's CDR3 is CASSPLQGSGYTF. The CDR3 bases are TGTGCCAGCTCACCACTTCAGGGGAGTGGCTACACCTTC.

This chain connects TRBV19 to TRBJ1-3; TRBD1 agrees at 7 bases. The J segment lost 3 bases and the V segment lost 5 bases, leaving 10 bases of the junction unmatched. Germline CDR1 reads LNHDA; CDR2 reads SQIVND (reference sequence). The CDR3 is 16 amino acids. This chain's CDR3 is CASSLHEGAGGNTIYF. CDR3 bases: TGTGCCAGTAGTCTCCATGAGGGGGCCGGTGGAAACACCATATATTTT.

V gene TRBV7-9 combines with J gene TRBJ2-1; D may match TRBD1 or TRBD2 (6 bases each). The CDR3 runs 16 residues. Trimming took off 1 base at V and 7 bases at J, with 17 bases between the two ends. CDR1 and CDR2 from the germline V gene are SEHNR and FQNEAQ (reference sequence). CDR3 nucleotides: TGTGCCAGCAGCTTAGGGGGGGCCCGATATGGGAATGAGCAGTTCTTC. Translating it yields CASSLGGARYGNEQFF. Full variable domain (outside the CDR3, taken from reference TRBV7-9 and TRBJ2-1): DTGVSQNPRHKITKRGQNVTFRCDPISEHNRLYWYRQTLGQGPEFLTYFQNEAQLEKSRLLSDRFSAERPKGSFSTLEIQRTEQGDSAMYLCASSLGGARYGNEQFFGPGTRLTVL.

The chain is built from TRBV5-1 and TRBJ2-7; 7 bases are a match to TRBD1. The ends lost 0 bases at V and 2 bases at J; junction bases unmatched: 11. From germline, CDR1 is SGHRS and CDR2 YFSETQ. CDR3 length: 17 residues. The CDR3 sequence: CASSLAKSNRGPYEQYF. CDR3 nucleotide sequence: TGCGCCAGCAGCTTGGCTAAATCCAACAGGGGCCCCTACGAGCAGTACTTC.

This clone occurred once. The chain has TRBV9 and TRBJ2-5; possibly TRBD1 for D (8 bases). The J call may be faulty, since TRBJ2-7 better matches the DNA end. CDR3 length equals 15 residues. Germline V gene lookup returns CDR1 SGDLS and CDR2 YYNGEE. CDR3: CASSAAGQVPGEQYF. CDR3 in DNA: TGTGCCAGCAGCGCAGCGGGACAGGTCCCCGGCGAGCAGTACTTC.

This clone was observed once. This sequence joins TRBV21-1 and TRBJ2-1; the table names TRBD2, a call not compared with the DNA. TRBV21-1 is a pseudogene. The CDR3 covers 14 residues. CDR3 in amino acids: CASSWWRESNEQFF. The CDR3 nucleotides are TGTGCCAGCAGCTGGTGGCGGGAGAGCAATGAGCAGTTCTTC.

V gene TRBV29-1 combines with J gene TRBJ2-7, with D possibly being TRBD1 or TRBD2 (5 bases each). The CDR3 covers 14 residues. Germline V gene lookup returns CDR1 SQVTM and CDR2 ANQGSEA. The ends were cut back, 5 bases at V and 2 bases at J, with 16 bases in the middle. The CDR3 DNA reads as TGCAGCGTTAAGGCTACCGGGACGGCCTACGAGCAGTACTTC. This codes for CSVKATGTAYEQYF.

The chain couples TRBV6-1 to TRBJ2-2; D is undetermined. The CDR3 runs 15 residues. The V end lost 1 base, the J end lost 1 base, and 7 bases lay between the germline ends. Germline assignment: CDR1 MNHNS and CDR2 SASEGT. The CDR3 region is CASSEGTKNTGELFF. CDR3 in DNA: TGTGCCAGCAGTGAAGGTACCAAGAACACCGGGGAGCTGTTTTTT.

This chain links TRBV5-4 with TRBJ2-3, with D unclear. Trimming shortened V by 4 bases and J by 2 bases, and 5 bases separated the two germline ends. Germline V lookup: CDR1 SGHNT, CDR2 YYREEE (reference sequence). The CDR3 has 12 residues. This CDR3 reads CASSGTTDTQYF. The CDR3 DNA is TGTGCCAGCAGCGGTACCACAGATACGCAGTATTTT.

The chain combines TRBV7-2 with TRBJ1-2, with a tentative D call TRBD1 (5 bases). This CDR3 has 18 residues. V was cut by 1 base and J by 2 bases, with 20 bases left in between. Germline CDR1 SGHTA, CDR2 FQGNSA. CDR3 nucleotide sequence: TGTGCCAGCAGCTTAGAAGGGCAGGGTGGGTCCCCGAACTATGGCTACACCTTC. This translates into CASSLEGQGGSPNYGYTF.

Concerning this clone: Other DNA sequences of this sample code for an identical CDR3. V is TRBV19 and J is TRBJ2-7; D not certain. The length of the CDR3 is 11 residues. V was cut by 1 base and J by 5 bases, with 3 bases left in between. Germline loops: CDR1 LNHDA, CDR2 SQIVND (reference sequence). The CDR3 DNA reads TGTGCCAGTAGTATAGCCAACGAGCAGTACTTC. Its protein product is CASSIANEQYF.

The gene calls are TRBV18 and TRBJ2-7; D unclear. The CDR3 runs 16 residues. From germline, CDR1 is KGHSH and CDR2 LQKENI. Trimming pared 3 bases from V and 0 bases from J, leaving 15 bases between. CDR3 sequence (DNA): TGTGCCAGCTCACCGCGGACGGGTGTAAGCTCCTACGAGCAGTACTTC. Translating gives CASSPRTGVSSYEQYF.

The chain carries TRBV28 and TRBJ1-6, with D maybe TRBD1 (6 bases). This CDR3 has 15 amino acids. V dropped 7 bases and J dropped 6 bases, with 16 bases sitting between them. The germline CDR1 and CDR2 sequences are MDHEN and SYDVKM. The CDR3 nucleotides read TGTGCCAGCACCCTTAGGGGGACCCTTAATTCACCCCTCCACTTT. It translates to CASTLRGTLNSPLHF. The variable domain in full, with the rest retrieved from reference TRBV28 and TRBJ1-6, is DVKVTQSSRYLVKRTGEKVFLECVQDMDHENMFWYRQDPGLGLRLIYFSYDVKMKEKGDIPEGYSVSREKKERFSLILESASTNQTSMYLCASTLRGTLNSPLHFGNGTRLTVT.

The chain uses TRBV9 and TRBJ1-6, with unresolved D. Germline CDR1 reads SGDLS; CDR2 reads YYNGEE. Trimming left V 0 bases short and J 7 bases short, with 8 bases between. This CDR3 contains 14 residues. In DNA form, the CDR3 reads TGTGCCAGCAGCGTAGCTCTGGAGAATTCACCCCTCCACTTT. Translated: CASSVALENSPLHF.

This chain uses TRBV12-5 with TRBJ2-7, with 10 bases that match TRBD1. Germline CDR1 reads LGHNT; CDR2 reads FRNRAP. V lost 1 base to trimming and J lost 5 bases; unmatched junction nucleotides: 8. The CDR3 covers 16 residues. In nucleotides, the CDR3 is TGTGCTAGTGGTTTGGGACGGACAGGGGGAATCCACGAGCAGTACTTC. Protein sequence: CASGLGRTGGIHEQYF. Full variable domain (missing parts from reference TRBV12-5 and TRBJ2-7): DARVTQTPRHKVTEMGQEVTMRCQPILGHNTVFWYRQTMMQGLELLAYFRNRAPLDDSGMPKDRFSAEMPDATLATLKIQPSEPRDSAVYFCASGLGRTGGIHEQYFGPGTRLTVT.

This clone was seen just once. The chain couples TRBV19 to TRBJ2-7; 11 bases align to TRBD2. The germline CDR1 and CDR2 sequences are LNHDA and SQIVND (reference sequence). The junction had 12 bases not matched to a gene; V was cut back by 4 bases and J by 1 base. The CDR3 consists of 18 residues. Here the CDR3 DNA reads TGTGCCAGTAGTAGTTTACTTAGCGGGAGGGCCAGTTCCTACGAGCAGTACTTC. Its protein is CASSSLLSGRASSYEQYF.

This clone has a handful of counts. V gene TRBV1 combines with J gene TRBJ1-5. TRBV1 is classified as a pseudogene. There are 16 residues in the CDR3. The DNA for the CDR3 is TGCACCAGCAGCACGACCCGGGACGCCACTAATCAGCCCCAGCATTTT. It translates to CTSSTTRDATNQPQHF.

The CDR3 reads CASSITGVQPQHF. CDR3 nucleotide sequence: TGTGCCAGTAGTATCACAGGGGTTCAGCCCCAGCATTTT. The genes are TRBV19 and TRBJ1-5; TRBD1 aligns across 7 bases. The germline gives CDR1 LNHDA, CDR2 SQIVND (reference sequence). V was clipped by 3 bases and J by 6 bases; unmatched bases: 2. CDR3 length: 13 residues.

This clone was counted many times. This chain connects TRBV10-3 to TRBJ1-6; D unclear. The germline V gene encodes CDR1 ENHRY and CDR2 SYGVKD. V lost 4 bases, J lost 9 bases, and 19 bases lay in between. The CDR3 has 16 amino acids. CDR3 region: CAISADDPGTGSPLHF. The CDR3 coding sequence is TGTGCCATCAGTGCCGACGATCCAGGCACGGGTTCACCCCTCCACTTT.

V and J are TRBV5-1 and TRBJ2-7; maybe TRBD1 (6 bases). The germline V gene encodes CDR1 SGHRS and CDR2 YFSETQ. The CDR3 length is 13 residues. V lost 5 bases, J lost 3 bases, and 12 bases lay in between. The CDR3 DNA reads as TGCGCCAGCAGAGGGACACTCAACTACGAGCAGTACTTC. It specifies CASRGTLNYEQYF.